The T cell receptor (beta chain) under discussion was sequenced for a study of cytomegalovirus exposure and HLA in healthy donors. Study summary: Tens of millions of unique TCRs, all from HLA-typed donors, were included in an early release of the data. Falling in the Caucasian-associated ancestry cluster were 81% of some 400 genotyped donors.

Study results and caveats: As a later analysis showed, a missense DCLRE1C variant was linked to trimming of TCR beta V- and J-genes. Earlier results showed most TCR beta V segments being productive about 87% or about 30% of the time.

On this clone: Its antigen is as yet unknown.

Vbeta (60) and Jbeta (13) primers were used in the PCR. This table comes from immunoSEQ multiplex PCR, and its TCRdb copy is limited to in-frame clones, with some not included. The sample lists 95,000 to 100,000 clones, 60% to 75% occurring once. Germline V gene lookup returns CDR1 MDHEN and CDR2 SYDVKM. The CDR3 runs to 13 residues. The ends were cut back, 8 bases at V and 5 bases at J, with 10 bases in the middle. The genes are TRBV28 and TRBJ1-6, with D perhaps matching TRBD1 (5 bases). The TCR was taken from a woman between 35 and 50 years old in good health and CMV-seronegative. Sequencing input: PBMCs. The CDR3 loop is CASGLGDNSPLHF. CDR3 sequence (DNA): TGTGCCAGCGGGTTAGGGGATAATTCACCCCTCCACTTT.